Listed here is a single T cell receptor (beta chain). CDR1 is LGHNA and CDR2 is YNFKEQ in the germline V gene. V dropped 5 bases and J dropped 5; count of bases not matched to a gene: 6. The CDR3 spans 14 residues. This entry is derived from a study of blood T cell repertoires in COVID-19. Study in general: Sources were T cells, B-cell-depleted T cells, or PBMCs; the material itself was cDNA or gDNA.

Source study methods: The authors estimated nucleated cell counts from reference gene primer amplification. Sequencing was performed with immunoSEQ multiplex PCR; in TCRdb, only in-frame clones are kept and a portion is missing. V and J calls and clone size are copied from that table; D and trimming were computed from the DNA. The sample has under 350,000 clones, nearly 90% seen once. This TCR derives from a woman in her 30s with COVID-19, enrolled during active disease. This chain joins TRBV4-2 and TRBJ1-5, with 7 nucleotides matching TRBD1. What was sequenced was peripheral blood. CDR3 protein: CASSYDGTDQPQHF. Here the CDR3 DNA reads TGTGCCAGCAGCTACGACGGGACAGATCAGCCCCAGCATTTT.